A selection of T cell receptor beta chains follows, all from one sample in a study of blood T cell repertoires in COVID-19. Repertoires were generated with immunoSEQ multiplex PCR, while TCRdb's copy carries only in-frame clones and drops some. The sample holds more than 110,000 clones; roughly 80% are singletons and the top ten take 7.5% to 8.5%. Sequenced input: peripheral blood. The receptors originated from a human donor in a cohort sampled during active COVID-19. Both conserved end residues are part of each CDR3. A D gene is named only where the DNA matches it firmly. The size of a clone is reported for some rows only, either as once, few or many, or as a class for expanded clones.

clone_size d_call cdr3_length j_call v_call cdr3_nt cdr3_aa
. . 16 TRBJ1-4 TRBV4-1 TGCGCCAGCAGCCAAAATACTCAGCGTCAGGGGGAAAAACTGTTTTTT CASSQNTQRQGEKLFF
once . 15 TRBJ1-2 TRBV7-2 TGTGCCAGCAGCTTAGCGCTAAGTGAGGCGTTCGGCTACACCTTC CASSLALSEAFGYTF
. TRBD1 12 TRBJ2-7 TRBV6-5 TGTGCCAGCAGTCTCAGGGGGAACGAGCAGTACTTC CASSLRGNEQYF
. TRBD1 15 TRBJ1-6 TRBV6-2/TRBV6-3 TGTGCCAGCAGTTCCCTGGACAGGGAAGATTCACCCCTCCACTTT CASSSLDREDSPLHF
. . 13 TRBJ2-3 TRBV6-2/TRBV6-3 TGTGCCAGCAGTAGCCAGGGCACAGATACGCAGTATTTT CASSSQGTDTQYF
. . 15 TRBJ1-2 TRBV19 TGTGCCAGTAAGTTGGAATCACCGGGGGATAGAGGCTACACCTTC CASKLESPGDRGYTF
once TRBD1 14 TRBJ1-5 TRBV27 TGTGCCAGCAGCCGGACAGGGGGCGGGCAGCCCCAGCATTTT CASSRTGGGQPQHF
. . 15 TRBJ1-3 TRBV19 TGTGCCAGTAGCATGGACAGCGCGTCTGGAAACACCATATATTTT CASSMDSASGNTIYF
once TRBD1 16 TRBJ2-1 TRBV4-2 TGTGCCAGCAGCCGCCTGGGGACAGGGACGGACAATGAGCAGTTCTTC CASSRLGTGTDNEQFF
. TRBD1 14 TRBJ2-1 TRBV5-4 TGTGCCAGCAGCTCCCGGGACAGGGGTGATGGGCAGTTCTTC CASSSRDRGDGQFF
. . 15 TRBJ1-2 TRBV7-2 TGTGCCAGCAGCCCCTGGACAGCAATGAACTATGGCTACACCTTC CASSPWTAMNYGYTF
once TRBD1 14 TRBJ1-1 TRBV6-5 TGTGCCAGCAGCAGACAGGGGATCGGTACTGAAGCTTTCTTT CASSRQGIGTEAFF
. . 14 TRBJ1-3 TRBV28 TGTGCCAGCAGCCCCAGGGCGGGGGGAAACACCATATATTTT CASSPRAGGNTIYF
. . 14 TRBJ2-7 TRBV4-1 TGCGCCAGCAGCCAAGGTGCCGCGTCCTACGAGCAGTACTTC CASSQGAASYEQYF
. TRBD1 15 TRBJ1-4 TRBV7-9 TGTGCCAGCAGCTCGAGACAGGGGCGGGATGAAAAACTGTTTTTT CASSSRQGRDEKLFF
. TRBD1 16 TRBJ2-7 TRBV27 TGTGCCAGCAGTCCCCGGACAGGGGGCGCAAGGTACGAGCAGTACTTC CASSPRTGGARYEQYF
once TRBD2 15 TRBJ2-3 TRBV3-1/TRBV3-2 TGTGCCAGCAGCCAAGATCGGGGGGGCGCACATACGCAGTATTTT CASSQDRGGAHTQYF
. . 15 TRBJ1-5 TRBV5-1 TGCGCCAGCAGCAAAACGGCAGGCTTGCCCCAGCCCCAGCATTTT CASSKTAGLPQPQHF
. . 15 TRBJ1-4 TRBV7-9 TGTGCCAGCAGCAGCCCCGGGCAGGGATTTGAAAAACTGTTTTTT CASSSPGQGFEKLFF
. TRBD1 15 TRBJ1-1 TRBV19 TGTGCCAGTAGTTCCCGGGACAGGGTGAATACTGAAGCTTTCTTT CASSSRDRVNTEAFF
once . 17 TRBJ2-3 TRBV4-2 TGTGCCAGCAGCCAAGATGCCAGCGGGTCTGTTCGGGATACGCAGTATTTT CASSQDASGSVRDTQYF
. . 14 TRBJ1-3 TRBV9 TGTGCCAGCAGCGCCGGGGAGTCTGGAAACACCATATATTTT CASSAGESGNTIYF
. TRBD1 16 TRBJ1-5 TRBV28 TGTGCCAGCAGTCCACCGACAGGGGGAGGGGATCAGCCCCAGCATTTT CASSPPTGGGDQPQHF
. TRBD2 16 TRBJ2-5 TRBV15 TGTGCCACCAGCAGAGCCGGTAGCGGGTCTAAAGAGACCCAGTACTTC CATSRAGSGSKETQYF
. . 13 TRBJ2-2 TRBV9 TGTGCCAGCAGCGTAGTTGAGGCCGGGGAGCTGTTTTTT CASSVVEAGELFF
many TRBD1 14 TRBJ1-4 TRBV2 TGTGCCGGCAACCTGACAGGGTGGGGGGAAAAACTGTTTTTT CAGNLTGWGEKLFF
. . 13 TRBJ2-7 TRBV29-1 TGCAGCGTTGAAGCTGGGGGCGTCCACGAGCAGTACTTC CSVEAGGVHEQYF
few . 15 TRBJ1-1 TRBV6-1 TGTGCCAGCAGTGAATGGGTGGGGGGGAACACTGAAGCTTTCTTT CASSEWVGGNTEAFF
. TRBD1 14 TRBJ1-1 TRBV6-5 TGTGCCAGCAGTTACGGACAGGCGGGCACTGAAGCTTTCTTT CASSYGQAGTEAFF
. . 13 TRBJ2-7 TRBV7-2 TGTGCCAGCAGCCACGACAGAAACTACGAGCAGTACTTC CASSHDRNYEQYF
. . 16 TRBJ1-6 TRBV6-6 TGTGCCAGCAGTTACTCGGGAGGGGCTGGGGATTCACCCCTCCACTTT CASSYSGGAGDSPLHF
once . 15 TRBJ1-5 TRBV16 TGTGCCAGCAGCCAAACGGGGGGAGGCAATCAGCCCCAGCATTTT CASSQTGGGNQPQHF
. TRBD2 16 TRBJ2-7 TRBV27 TGTGCCAGCAGTTTACGGGGCCCCCGCGGGGGGGACGAGCAGTACTTC CASSLRGPRGGDEQYF
. TRBD2 14 TRBJ2-7 TRBV19 TGTGCCAGTAGTTCTCGAGCGGGGGAGTACGAGCAGTACTTC CASSSRAGEYEQYF
. TRBD1 15 TRBJ1-3 TRBV19 TGTGCCAGTAGTCCGGGACAGTTCTCTGGAAACACCATATATTTT CASSPGQFSGNTIYF
. . 13 TRBJ1-1 TRBV4-2 TGTGCCAGCAGCCGATCAGAGGTAGTCGAAGCTTTCTTT CASSRSEVVEAFF
. . 15 TRBJ2-7 TRBV27 TGTGCCAGCAGTTTATTTCGCCAGGTCGCCTACGAGCAGTACTTC CASSLFRQVAYEQYF
. . 13 TRBJ1-2 TRBV10-2 TGCGCCAGCAGTGGGGGAGGCGTTTATGGCTACACCTTC CASSGGGVYGYTF
. TRBD1 15 TRBJ2-1 TRBV6-5 TGTGCCACTCGCATGTCGGACAGGGGCAACGATGAGCAGTTCTTC CATRMSDRGNDEQFF
. . 14 TRBJ2-5 TRBV9 TGTGCCAGCAGCGTAGCTGACACACAAGAGACCCAGTACTTC CASSVADTQETQYF
. TRBD1 14 TRBJ1-6 TRBV10-2 TGCGCCAGCAGGGGGACAGGGGATAATTCACCCCTCCACTTT CASRGTGDNSPLHF
. TRBD1 16 TRBJ1-6 TRBV4-1 TGCGCCAGCAGCCAAGCGACGACAGGGGCGAATTCACCCCTCCACTTT CASSQATTGANSPLHF